Listed below are T cell receptor beta chains from one sample, sequenced in a study of blood T cell repertoires in COVID-19. Only in-frame clones appear in the TCRdb table, and some are missing; sequencing was by immunoSEQ multiplex PCR. The top ten clones hold 2.3% of a sample with about 390,000 clones, around 87% of them seen once. Input material: peripheral blood. The receptor source for this set is a woman between 55 and 75 years old with COVID-19, enrolled during active disease. Each CDR3 is given with its conserved first and last residue.

V	length	J	CDR3
TRBV28	16	TRBJ1-2	CASSLYGRQGRGGYTF
TRBV28	15	TRBJ2-3	CASSAVTSQTDTQYF
TRBV3-1/TRBV3-2	15	TRBJ2-3	CASSPSGLRTDTQYF
TRBV5-1	15	TRBJ2-2	CASSTTGRGGGELFF
TRBV6-6	14	TRBJ2-2	CASRPYQNTGELFF
TRBV3-1/TRBV3-2	14	TRBJ1-3	CASSPSTGRNTIYF
TRBV27	14	TRBJ1-1	CASSLTFSTGEAFF
TRBV27	13	TRBJ2-7	CASNDRGSYEQYF
TRBV9	16	TRBJ2-3	CASSITSGGVSDTQYF
TRBV5-1	18	TRBJ2-3	CASSLVPGTSTSTDTQYF
TRBV19	16	TRBJ2-7	CASSTGQGARVYEQYF
TRBV7-8	13	TRBJ1-1	CASRKHAGTEAFF
TRBV11-2	12	TRBJ2-1	CASSLGGQGTFF
TRBV6-6	16	TRBJ2-6	CASTLDGSSGANVLTF
TRBV30	14	TRBJ1-2	CAWSVLGGPYGYTF
TRBV7-9	14	TRBJ1-2	CASTLTGVNYGYTF
TRBV18	12	TRBJ2-7	CASSPAVYEQYF